Below, 28 T cell receptor beta chains from the same sample are listed, as sequenced in a study of blood T cell repertoires in COVID-19. Sequencing was performed with immunoSEQ multiplex PCR; in TCRdb, only in-frame clones are kept and a portion is missing. The sample records 250,000 or so clones, around 81% being singletons. Sequences were obtained from peripheral blood. These receptors all stem from a woman aged 55-69 years with active or convalescent COVID-19.

The chain is built from TRBV28 and TRBJ1-3; weak D call: TRBD1 (5 bases). CDR3 length: 15 residues. Germline CDR1 is MDHEN and CDR2 is SYDVKM. V gave up 5 bases and J gave up 1 base, with 12 bases separating them. CDR3 region: CASSGTQGSGNTIYF. The CDR3 DNA follows: TGTGCCAGCAGTGGCACTCAGGGTTCTGGAAACACCATATATTTT. Combining the CDR3 with reference TRBV28 and TRBJ1-3 gives the whole variable domain DVKVTQSSRYLVKRTGEKVFLECVQDMDHENMFWYRQDPGLGLRLIYFSYDVKMKEKGDIPEGYSVSREKKERFSLILESASTNQTSMYLCASSGTQGSGNTIYFGEGSWLTVV.

The chain has TRBV12-3 or TRBV12-4 and TRBJ1-2; D may be TRBD1 (6 bases). CDR3 length: 13 residues. V shed 5 bases and J shed 1 base, with 8 bases lying between them. CDR3 sequence: CASSKQGNYGYTF. DNA of the CDR3: TGTGCCAGCAGTAAACAGGGTAACTATGGCTACACCTTC.

This rearrangement joins TRBV6-6 to TRBJ2-2, with 13 nucleotides matching TRBD2. V was pared by 5 bases and J by 6 bases, with 9 bases of the junction left unmatched. Germline CDR1 and CDR2: MNHNY and SVGAGI (reference sequence). CDR3 length: 17 residues. The CDR3 loop reads CASSRQLAGGSAGELFF. In nucleotides, the CDR3 is TGTGCCAGCAGTCGTCAACTAGCGGGAGGGTCGGCCGGGGAGCTGTTTTTT.

The J gene is TRBJ1-2, the V gene TRBV5-1; 9 bases fit TRBD1. V lost 4 bases to trimming and J lost 6 bases; unmatched junction nucleotides: 4. The CDR3 is made up of 13 amino acids. Germline V gene lookup returns CDR1 SGHRS and CDR2 YFSETQ. The CDR3 protein is CASSQQGAHGYTF. The CDR3 coding sequence is TGCGCCAGCAGCCAACAGGGGGCGCATGGCTACACCTTC.

This chain connects TRBV3-1 (or the pseudogene TRBV3-2) to TRBJ1-1, with D perhaps matching TRBD1 (5 bases). Germline V gene lookup returns CDR1 LGHDT and CDR2 YNNKEL (reference sequence). CDR3 size: 14 residues. Trimming removed 3 bases at V and 6 bases at J, with 14 bases between. The CDR3 region is CASSQGYGGAEAFF. CDR3 sequence (DNA): TGTGCCAGCAGCCAGGGATACGGGGGGGCTGAAGCTTTCTTT.

The chain has TRBV4-2 and TRBJ1-2; D is perhaps TRBD1 (6 bases). The CDR3 spans 15 residues. V was trimmed by 0 bases and J by 6 bases, leaving 14 bases between them. Germline V gene sequence: CDR1 LGHNA, CDR2 YNFKEQ. CDR3 sequence reads: CASSQEWRQVDGYTF. CDR3 sequence (DNA): TGTGCCAGCAGCCAAGAGTGGAGACAGGTCGATGGCTACACCTTC.

V usage is TRBV28 and J usage is TRBJ2-7; a possible D gene is TRBD1 (5 bases). Germline loops: CDR1 MDHEN, CDR2 SYDVKM. CDR3 length: 14 residues. V was trimmed by 9 bases and J by 3 bases, leaving 18 bases between them. The DNA of the CDR3 is TGTGCCAGTGCCGGACCCTTCACAGGCTACGAGCAGTACTTC. Translation gives CASAGPFTGYEQYF.

The chain joins TRBV20-1 to TRBJ2-1, with 9 bases lining up with TRBD2. J was trimmed by 6 bases and V by 3 bases; bases with no gene match: 3. Germline V gene lookup returns CDR1 DFQATT and CDR2 SNEGSKA (reference sequence). The CDR3 is 13 residues long. This CDR3 reads CSASSGRVNEQFF. In DNA, the CDR3 is TGCAGTGCTAGTAGCGGGAGAGTCAATGAGCAGTTCTTC.

The CDR3 DNA reads as TGCGCCAGCAGCTGGAGGGTTACTAGCGGGGAGCGGGAGACCCAGTACTTC. Its translation: CASSWRVTSGERETQYF. J is TRBJ2-5 and V is TRBV5-1, with 10 nucleotides matching TRBD2. With 3 bases clipped from V and 5 bases from J, the junction kept 13 bases outside the gene matches. This CDR3 region has 17 residues. Germline assignment: CDR1 SGHRS and CDR2 YFSETQ.

The chain links TRBV13 to TRBJ2-2; D is possibly TRBD1 (6 bases). CDR1 is PRHDT and CDR2 is FYEKMQ in the germline V gene (reference sequence). The CDR3 is made up of 16 amino acids. V was trimmed by 2 bases and J by 2 bases, leaving 12 bases between them. CDR3 region: CASSLWPGHNTGELFF. Here the CDR3 DNA reads TGTGCCAGCAGCTTATGGCCGGGACACAACACCGGGGAGCTGTTTTTT.

This sequence joins TRBV19 and TRBJ1-2; TRBD1 is a possible D gene (6 bases). CDR1 and CDR2 (germline): LNHDA, SQIVND (reference sequence). V shed 3 bases and J shed 4 bases, with 12 bases lying between them. This CDR3 has 14 residues. The CDR3 sequence is CASSIPGQTYGYTF. CDR3 bases: TGTGCCAGTAGTATCCCAGGACAGACCTATGGCTACACCTTC.

CDR3: CASSPRYEGTGELFF. In DNA, the CDR3 is TGTGCCAGCAGTCCCCGTTATGAGGGCACCGGGGAGCTGTTTTTT. The gene calls are TRBV6-5 and TRBJ2-2; D is possibly TRBD2 (5 bases). Trimming stripped 5 bases from V and 4 bases from J, with 14 bases between. CDR1 is MNHEY, CDR2 SVGAGI, per germline. This CDR3 has 15 residues.

The CDR3 DNA is TGTGCCAGTAGCCCGACTGCTTCAAGACTAGAGACCCAGTACTTC. This codes for CASSPTASRLETQYF. The chain has TRBV19 and TRBJ2-5; D is uncertain. V shed 6 bases and J shed 4 bases, with 18 bases lying between them. CDR1 LNHDA and CDR2 SQIVND come from the germline V gene (reference sequence). The length of the CDR3 is 15 residues.

A remark on this clone: An end of the junction differs from the germline gene, which may be a read error. The chain links TRBV7-7 to TRBJ2-2; 9 bases align to TRBD1. The CDR3 runs to 19 residues. CDR1 is SSHAT, CDR2 FNYEAQ, per germline (reference sequence). The CDR3 reads CASSLIGGDREPNTGELFF. Written as DNA, the CDR3 is TGTGCTAGCAGCTTAATTGGCGGGGACAGGGAACCGAACACCGGGGAGCTGTTTTTT.

This chain links TRBV5-1 with TRBJ1-5; a weak D match, TRBD1 (5 bases). Per the germline V gene, CDR1 is SGHRS and CDR2 is YFSETQ. V lost 0 bases and J lost 3, with 10 bases in between. This CDR3 has 15 amino acids. This CDR3 reads CASSLGSGNNQPQHF. CDR3 sequence (DNA): TGCGCCAGCAGCTTGGGTTCAGGGAACAATCAGCCCCAGCATTTT.

The chain employs TRBV7-9 and TRBJ1-3; no firm D call. V was cut by 1 base and J by 8 bases, with 6 bases left in between. CDR3 length: 12 residues. The germline CDR1 and CDR2 sequences are SEHNR and FQNEAQ (reference sequence). CDR3 protein: CASSLGPDTIYF. The CDR3 region has the DNA TGTGCCAGCAGCTTAGGGCCTGACACCATATATTTT.

The J gene is TRBJ2-3, the V gene TRBV15, with 8 bases lining up with TRBD2. The V and J ends lost 1 base and 3 bases, in that order; junction bases with no gene match: 12. The CDR3 runs to 18 residues. In germline, CDR1 is LNHNV, CDR2 YYDKDF (reference sequence). The CDR3 DNA follows: TGTGCCACCAGCAGAGTAAAAACGGGGGGGCCGAGGACAGATACGCAGTATTTT. Protein: CATSRVKTGGPRTDTQYF.

V is TRBV19 and J is TRBJ1-1; possibly TRBD1 for D (6 bases). Trimming took off 10 bases at V and 5 bases at J, with 20 bases between the two ends. Germline lookup yields CDR1 LNHDA and CDR2 SQIVND (reference sequence). The CDR3 is made up of 14 amino acids. Here the CDR3 reads CATQYRGGETEAFF. CDR3 nucleotide sequence: TGTGCCACCCAGTATAGGGGGGGGGAGACTGAAGCTTTCTTT.

V gene TRBV5-4 combines with J gene TRBJ1-1, with TRBD1 matching 10 bases. The CDR3 has 15 residues. The germline V gene encodes CDR1 SGHNT and CDR2 YYREEE (reference sequence). The V segment lost 4 bases and the J segment 2 bases; nucleotides outside the gene matches: 5. The CDR3 reads CASSPWDRGNTEAFF. The CDR3 DNA is TGTGCCAGCAGCCCCTGGGACAGGGGAAACACTGAAGCTTTCTTT.

The V gene is TRBV3-1 (or the pseudogene TRBV3-2), the J gene TRBJ2-5; D is possibly TRBD1 (5 bases). CDR1 is LGHDT and CDR2 is YNNKEL in the germline V gene (reference sequence). The CDR3 is 15 residues long. Trimming pared 0 bases from V and 1 base from J, leaving 9 bases between. The CDR3 region has the DNA TGTGCCAGCAGCCAAGATTGGGGCAGCCAAGAGACCCAGTACTTC. It yields the protein CASSQDWGSQETQYF.

The chain couples TRBV24-1 to TRBJ1-2; perhaps TRBD1 as D (6 bases). Germline values: CDR1 KGHDR, CDR2 SFDVKD. Trimming shortened V by 3 bases and J by 4 bases, and 17 bases separated the two germline ends. CDR3 length: 16 residues. The CDR3 sequence: CATSDPASTGSYGYTF. CDR3 in DNA: TGTGCCACCAGTGATCCCGCCTCGACAGGCTCCTATGGCTACACCTTC.

This chain connects TRBV30 to TRBJ2-1, with D perhaps TRBD2 (5 bases). The V and J ends lost 4 bases and 4 bases respectively, with 11 bases between them. Germline V gene data show CDR1 as GTSNPN and CDR2 as SVGIG (reference sequence). The CDR3 contains 13 residues. This chain's CDR3 is CAWISDQYNEQFF. The CDR3, as DNA: TGTGCCTGGATTAGCGATCAGTACAATGAGCAGTTCTTC.

V gene TRBV6-5 combines with J gene TRBJ2-7; TRBD2 might be the D (6 bases). Trimming pared 6 bases from V and 3 bases from J, leaving 18 bases between. Germline-derived CDR1 and CDR2 are MNHEY and SVGAGI. The CDR3 contains 15 residues. The DNA for the CDR3 is TGTGCCAGCAGCCACAGACAGTTGGGGGGCTACGAGCAGTACTTC. This sequence encodes CASSHRQLGGYEQYF.

The V call is TRBV29-1, the J call TRBJ1-3; D is unclear. The germline V gene has CDR1 SQVTM and CDR2 ANQGSEA. The CDR3 spans 14 residues. V dropped 3 bases and J dropped 4 bases, with 13 bases sitting between them. CDR3 sequence: CSVDATGLGNTIYF. CDR3 coding DNA: TGCAGCGTTGACGCCACTGGGCTCGGAAACACCATATATTTT.

The rearrangement links TRBV4-2 to TRBJ2-1, with 9 positions matching TRBD2. J was trimmed by 5 bases and V by 0 bases; bases with no gene match: 8. The CDR3 is made up of 17 amino acids. Germline V lookup: CDR1 LGHNA, CDR2 YNFKEQ. The CDR3 loop is CASSQDPPGGGDNEQFF. Here the CDR3 DNA reads TGTGCCAGCAGCCAAGATCCCCCGGGCGGGGGGGACAATGAGCAGTTCTTC.

The chain carries TRBV16 and TRBJ2-7; 9 positions match TRBD1. Germline CDR1 KGHSY, CDR2 FQNENV. This CDR3 has 15 amino acids. The junction had 6 bases not matched to a gene; V was cut back by 3 bases and J by 3 bases. The CDR3 DNA reads as TGTGCCAGCAGCCACAGCCAGGGACAGGGCTACGAGCAGTACGTC. Translating gives CASSHSQGQGYEQYV.

The CDR3: CASSPARDGYTF. The CDR3 DNA sequence: TGCGCCAGCAGCCCGGCCCGGGATGGCTACACCTTC. V usage is TRBV5-1 and J usage is TRBJ1-2; D is ambiguous. Germline assignment: CDR1 SGHRS and CDR2 YFSETQ. V shed 4 bases and J shed 6 bases, with 10 bases lying between them. The CDR3 is made up of 12 amino acids.

J is TRBJ1-1 and V is TRBV11-3; D is unresolved. CDR3 length equals 14 residues. Germline V gene lookup returns CDR1 SGHNT and CDR2 YENEEA. The V end lost 7 bases, the J end lost 5 bases, and 17 bases lay between the germline ends. The CDR3 sequence: CASTRGRVWTEAFF. CDR3 bases: TGTGCCAGCACCCGGGGTAGGGTTTGGACTGAAGCTTTCTTT.